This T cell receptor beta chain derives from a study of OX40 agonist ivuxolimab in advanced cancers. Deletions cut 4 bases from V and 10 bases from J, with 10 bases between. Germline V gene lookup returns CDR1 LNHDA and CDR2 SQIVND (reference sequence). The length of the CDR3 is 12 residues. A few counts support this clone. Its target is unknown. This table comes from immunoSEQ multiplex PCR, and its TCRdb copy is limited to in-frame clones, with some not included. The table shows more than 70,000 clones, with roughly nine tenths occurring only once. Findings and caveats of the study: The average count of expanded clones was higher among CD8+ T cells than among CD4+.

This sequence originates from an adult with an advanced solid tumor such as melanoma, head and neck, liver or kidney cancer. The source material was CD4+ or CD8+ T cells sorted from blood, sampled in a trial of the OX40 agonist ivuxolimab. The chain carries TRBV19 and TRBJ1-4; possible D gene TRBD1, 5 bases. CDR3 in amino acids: CASSRGTGKLFF. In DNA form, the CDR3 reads TGTGCCAGTAGTAGGGGGACGGGAAAACTGTTTTTT.